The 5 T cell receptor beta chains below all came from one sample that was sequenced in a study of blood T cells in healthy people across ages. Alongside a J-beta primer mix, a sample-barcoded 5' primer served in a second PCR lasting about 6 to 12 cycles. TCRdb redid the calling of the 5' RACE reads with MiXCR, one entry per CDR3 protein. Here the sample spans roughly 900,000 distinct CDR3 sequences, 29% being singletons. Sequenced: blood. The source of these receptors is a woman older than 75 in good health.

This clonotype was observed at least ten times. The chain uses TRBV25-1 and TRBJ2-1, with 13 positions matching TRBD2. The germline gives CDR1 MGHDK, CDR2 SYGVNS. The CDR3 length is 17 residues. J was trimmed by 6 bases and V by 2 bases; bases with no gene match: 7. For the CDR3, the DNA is TGTGCCAGCAGTGAAATAGGAACTAGCGGGGGGGCCAATGAGCAGTTCTTC. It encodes CASSEIGTSGGANEQFF. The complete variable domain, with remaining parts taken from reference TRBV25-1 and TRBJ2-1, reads EADIYQTPRYLVIGTGKKITLECSQTMGHDKMYWYQQDPGMELHLIHYSYGVNSTEKGDLSSESTVSRIRTEHFPLTLESARPSHTSQYLCASSEIGTSGGANEQFFGPGTRLTVL.

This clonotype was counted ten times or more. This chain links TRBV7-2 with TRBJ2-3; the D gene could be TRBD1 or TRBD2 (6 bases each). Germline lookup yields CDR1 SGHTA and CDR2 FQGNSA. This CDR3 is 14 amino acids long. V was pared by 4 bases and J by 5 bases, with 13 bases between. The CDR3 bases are TGTGCCAGCAGCTATACGGGGGCGATAGATACGCAGTATTTT. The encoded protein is CASSYTGAIDTQYF.

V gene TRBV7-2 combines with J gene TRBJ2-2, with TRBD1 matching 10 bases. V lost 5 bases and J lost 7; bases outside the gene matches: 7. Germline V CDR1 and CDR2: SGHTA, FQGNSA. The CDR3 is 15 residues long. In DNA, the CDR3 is TGTGCCAGCAGCAAAAGGGGACAGGGGAGCGGGGAGCTGTTTTTT. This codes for CASSKRGQGSGELFF. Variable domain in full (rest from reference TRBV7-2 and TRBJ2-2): GAGVSQSPSNKVTEKGKDVELRCDPISGHTALYWYRQSLGQGLEFLIYFQGNSAPDKSGLPSDRFSAERTGGSVSTLTIQRTQQEDSAVYLCASSKRGQGSGELFFGEGSRLTVL.

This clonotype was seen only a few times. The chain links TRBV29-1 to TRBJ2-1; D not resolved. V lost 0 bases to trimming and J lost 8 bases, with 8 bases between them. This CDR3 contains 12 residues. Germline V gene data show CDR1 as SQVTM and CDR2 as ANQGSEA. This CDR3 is CSVEDGGDEQFF. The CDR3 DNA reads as TGCAGCGTTGAAGATGGTGGCGATGAGCAGTTCTTC.

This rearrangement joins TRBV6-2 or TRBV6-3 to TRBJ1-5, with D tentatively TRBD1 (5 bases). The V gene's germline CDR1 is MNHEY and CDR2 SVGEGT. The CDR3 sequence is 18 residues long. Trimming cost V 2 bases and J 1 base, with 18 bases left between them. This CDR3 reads CASSYLQSRVGSNQPQHF. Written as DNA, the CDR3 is TGTGCCAGCAGTTACCTCCAAAGCAGGGTTGGGAGCAATCAGCCCCAGCATTTT.